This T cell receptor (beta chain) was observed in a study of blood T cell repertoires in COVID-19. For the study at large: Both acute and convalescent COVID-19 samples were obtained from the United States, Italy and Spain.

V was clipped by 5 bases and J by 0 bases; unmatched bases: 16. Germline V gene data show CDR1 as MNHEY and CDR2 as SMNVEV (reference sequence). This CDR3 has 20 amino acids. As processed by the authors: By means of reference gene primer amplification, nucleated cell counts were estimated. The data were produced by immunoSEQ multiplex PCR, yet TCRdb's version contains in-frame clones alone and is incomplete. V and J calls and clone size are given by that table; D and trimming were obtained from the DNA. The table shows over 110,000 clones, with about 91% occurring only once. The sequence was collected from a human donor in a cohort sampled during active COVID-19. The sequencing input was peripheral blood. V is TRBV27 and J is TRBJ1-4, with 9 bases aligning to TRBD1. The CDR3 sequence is CASSLFGDRELPATNEKLFF. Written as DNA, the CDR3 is TGTGCCAGCAGTCTATTTGGGGACAGGGAATTACCTGCAACTAATGAAAAACTGTTTTTT. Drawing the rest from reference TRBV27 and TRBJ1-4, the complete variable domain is EAQVTQNPRYLITVTGKKLTVTCSQNMNHEYMSWYRQDPGLGLRQIYYSMNVEVTDKGDVPEGYKVSRKEKRNFPLILESPSPNQTSLYFCASSLFGDRELPATNEKLFFGSGTQLSVL.